One T cell receptor beta chain is described in this entry. Clones were sequenced by immunoSEQ multiplex PCR, and TCRdb holds only the in-frame ones, with some missing. The sample shows around 120,000 clones, about 78% of them seen only once. The data belong to a study of blood T cell repertoires in COVID-19. About the study: Both acute and convalescent COVID-19 samples were obtained from the United States, Italy and Spain.

The source is a man aged 70-80 years with acute or convalescent COVID-19. The sequenced sample consisted of peripheral blood.

Here the CDR3 DNA reads TGTGCCAGCAGCCTATTCGGGACAGGGAAGGGTTACAATGAGCAGTTCTTC. It codes for CASSLFGTGKGYNEQFF. The chain employs TRBV7-9 and TRBJ2-1; 9 nucleotides align to TRBD1. V lost 5 bases and J lost 4; bases outside the gene matches: 12. The CDR3 sequence is 17 residues long. The germline V gene has CDR1 SEHNR and CDR2 FQNEAQ (reference sequence).